This TCR beta chain was documented in a study of blood T cell repertoires in COVID-19. Overall study: There were acute and convalescent COVID-19 samples, and they came from the United States, Italy and Spain. Nucleic acid was either cDNA or gDNA, and it came from T cells, B-cell-depleted T cells, or PBMCs.

Authors' data handling: Amplifying reference gene primers gave estimates of nucleated cell counts. Assay: immunoSEQ multiplex PCR; the TCRdb copy retains only in-frame clones and omits some. The V and J calls and clone size were taken over from that table, and D and trimming were inferred from the DNA. The profile covers about 110,000 clones, with about 80% appearing a single time and approximately 4.3% taken by the ten largest. Trimming stripped 0 bases from V and 3 bases from J, with 14 bases between. The CDR3 length is 16 residues. Looked up from germline, CDR1 is SGHTS and CDR2 is YDEGEE. This sequence joins TRBV5-8 and TRBJ2-3; D possibly corresponds to TRBD1 (6 bases). Sequencing was carried out using peripheral blood. This clonotype originated in a man between 65 and 85 years old with acute or convalescent COVID-19. The CDR3 coding sequence is TGTGCCAGCAGCTTGGCAGACAGGCCTGAGACAGATACGCAGTATTTT. This translates into CASSLADRPETDTQYF.